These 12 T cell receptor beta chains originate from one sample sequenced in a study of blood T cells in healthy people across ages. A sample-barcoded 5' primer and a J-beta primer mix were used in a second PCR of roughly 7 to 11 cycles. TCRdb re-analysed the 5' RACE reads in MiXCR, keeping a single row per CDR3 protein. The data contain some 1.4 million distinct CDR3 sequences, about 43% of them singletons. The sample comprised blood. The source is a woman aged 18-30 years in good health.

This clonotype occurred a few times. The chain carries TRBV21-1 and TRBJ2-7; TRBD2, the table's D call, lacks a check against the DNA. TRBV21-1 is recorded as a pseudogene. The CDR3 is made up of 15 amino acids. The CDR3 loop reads CASRGLASLSYEQYF. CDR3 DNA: TGTGCCAGCAGGGGACTAGCGAGTCTCTCCTACGAGCAGTACTTC.

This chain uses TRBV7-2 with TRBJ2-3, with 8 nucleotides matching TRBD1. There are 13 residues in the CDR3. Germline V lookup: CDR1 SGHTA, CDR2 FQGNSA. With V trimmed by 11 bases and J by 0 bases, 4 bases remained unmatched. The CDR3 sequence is CAVRGQSTDTQYF. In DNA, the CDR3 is TGTGCCGTCAGGGGGCAGAGCACAGATACGCAGTATTTT.

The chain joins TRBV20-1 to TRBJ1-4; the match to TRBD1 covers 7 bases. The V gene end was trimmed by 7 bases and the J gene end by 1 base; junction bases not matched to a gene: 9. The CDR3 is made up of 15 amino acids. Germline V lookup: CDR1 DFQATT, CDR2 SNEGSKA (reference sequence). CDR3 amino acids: CSGPRQGGTNEKLFF. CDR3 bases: TGCAGTGGCCCCCGTCAGGGGGGAACTAATGAAAAACTGTTTTTT.

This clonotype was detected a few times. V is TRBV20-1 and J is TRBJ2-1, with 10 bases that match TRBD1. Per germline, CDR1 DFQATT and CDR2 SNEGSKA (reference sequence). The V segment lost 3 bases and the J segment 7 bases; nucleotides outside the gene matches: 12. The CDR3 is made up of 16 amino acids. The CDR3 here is CSARAGTGVIGNEQFF. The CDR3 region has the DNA TGCAGTGCTAGGGCCGGGACAGGGGTTATTGGGAATGAGCAGTTCTTC.

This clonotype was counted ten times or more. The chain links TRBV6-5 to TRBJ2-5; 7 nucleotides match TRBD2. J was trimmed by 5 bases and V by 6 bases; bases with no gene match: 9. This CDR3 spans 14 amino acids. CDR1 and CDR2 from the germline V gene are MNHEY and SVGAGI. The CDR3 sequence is CASSRLAGVETQYF. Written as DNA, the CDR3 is TGTGCCAGCAGCCGCCTGGCGGGGGTGGAGACCCAGTACTTC.

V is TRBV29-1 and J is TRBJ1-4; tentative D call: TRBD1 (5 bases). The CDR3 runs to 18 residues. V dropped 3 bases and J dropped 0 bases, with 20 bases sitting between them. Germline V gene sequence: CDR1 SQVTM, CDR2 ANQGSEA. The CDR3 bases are TGCAGCGTTGATTCCGACAGCTACTTTAAAGCAACTAATGAAAAACTGTTTTTT. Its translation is CSVDSDSYFKATNEKLFF.

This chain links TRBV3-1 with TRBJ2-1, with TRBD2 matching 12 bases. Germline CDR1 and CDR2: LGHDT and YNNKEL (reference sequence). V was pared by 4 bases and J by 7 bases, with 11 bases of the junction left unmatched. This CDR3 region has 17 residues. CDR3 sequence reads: CASSRNRLAGERNEQFF. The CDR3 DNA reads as TGTGCCAGCAGCCGGAATCGACTAGCGGGAGAGAGGAATGAGCAGTTCTTC.

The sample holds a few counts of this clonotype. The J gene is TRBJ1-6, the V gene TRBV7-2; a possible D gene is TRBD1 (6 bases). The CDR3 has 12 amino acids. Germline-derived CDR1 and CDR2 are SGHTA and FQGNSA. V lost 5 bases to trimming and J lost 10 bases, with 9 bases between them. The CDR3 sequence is CASSKQGSPLHF. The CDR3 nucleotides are TGTGCCAGCAGCAAACAGGGCTCACCCCTCCACTTT.

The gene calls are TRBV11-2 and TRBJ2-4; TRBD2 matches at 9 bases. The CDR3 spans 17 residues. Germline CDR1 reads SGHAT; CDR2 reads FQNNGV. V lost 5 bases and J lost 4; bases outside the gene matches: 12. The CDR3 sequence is CASSERHLAGGKNIQYF. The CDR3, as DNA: TGTGCCAGCAGCGAACGGCATTTGGCGGGGGGGAAAAACATTCAGTACTTC.

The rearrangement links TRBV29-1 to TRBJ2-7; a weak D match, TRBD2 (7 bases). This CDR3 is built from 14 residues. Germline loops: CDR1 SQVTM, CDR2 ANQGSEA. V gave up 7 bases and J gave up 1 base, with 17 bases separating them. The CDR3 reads CSAGGADRSYEQYF. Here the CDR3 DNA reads TGCAGCGCTGGGGGGGCAGACAGGTCCTACGAGCAGTACTTC.

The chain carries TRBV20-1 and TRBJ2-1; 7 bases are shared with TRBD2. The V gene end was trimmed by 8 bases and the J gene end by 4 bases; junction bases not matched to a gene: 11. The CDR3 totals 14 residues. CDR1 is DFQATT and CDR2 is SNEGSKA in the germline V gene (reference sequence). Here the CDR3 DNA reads TGCAGTAGACAAGGTGGGGGGGTTTACAATGAGCAGTTCTTC. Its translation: CSRQGGGVYNEQFF.

As DNA, the CDR3 is TGTGCCAGTAAAGGGGCGGAAAAACTGTTTTTT. Its translation is CASKGAEKLFF. The chain links TRBV12-3 or TRBV12-4 to TRBJ1-4; tentatively, D is TRBD1 (5 bases). This CDR3 is built from 11 residues. V lost 9 bases to trimming and J lost 8 bases, with 10 bases between them.